Listed below are T cell receptor beta chains from one sample, sequenced in a study of blood T cell repertoires in COVID-19. Data came from immunoSEQ multiplex PCR; TCRdb stores just in-frame clones and leaves some out. The sample has roughly 120,000 clones, approximately 88% seen once; the top ten hold approximately 0.77%. The sequencing input was peripheral blood. These receptors all come from a woman in her 70s with acute or convalescent COVID-19. Both conserved end residues are part of each CDR3.

CDR3aa | j_gene | v_gene
CASSLAPGLVLGELFF | TRBJ2-2 | TRBV11-1
CAIRLGSSSDEQFF | TRBJ2-1 | TRBV11-2
CASSQPGLETQYF | TRBJ2-5 | TRBV3-1/TRBV3-2
CASSTGTGRNTIYF | TRBJ1-3 | TRBV5-1
CASSLPSGKRNEQFF | TRBJ2-1 | TRBV28
CSASNYNEQFF | TRBJ2-1 | TRBV20-1
CASSSRTLTGSEETQYF | TRBJ2-5 | TRBV11-2
CASTTGGSGYTF | TRBJ1-2 | TRBV6-5
CASSHTPLAGAAGELFF | TRBJ2-2 | TRBV7-9
CASSVSGSYNEQFF | TRBJ2-1 | TRBV11-2